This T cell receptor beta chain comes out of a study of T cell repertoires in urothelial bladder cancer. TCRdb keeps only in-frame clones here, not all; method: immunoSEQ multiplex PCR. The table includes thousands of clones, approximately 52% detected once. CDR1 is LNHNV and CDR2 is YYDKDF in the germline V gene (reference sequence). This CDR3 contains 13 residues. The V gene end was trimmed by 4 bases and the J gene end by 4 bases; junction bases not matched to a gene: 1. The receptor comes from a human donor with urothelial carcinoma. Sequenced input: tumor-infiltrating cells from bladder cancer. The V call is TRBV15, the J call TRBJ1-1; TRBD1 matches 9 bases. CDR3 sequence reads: CATSKDRGTEAFF. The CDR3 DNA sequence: TGTGCCACCAGCAAGGACAGGGGCACTGAAGCTTTCTTT.